A selection of T cell receptor beta chains follows, all from one sample in a study of blood T cell repertoires in COVID-19. Assay: immunoSEQ multiplex PCR; the TCRdb copy retains only in-frame clones and omits some. This table holds 150,000 to 200,000 clones, around 87% found once. Sequenced: peripheral blood. The source is a man in his forties or fifties with active or convalescent COVID-19. Each CDR3 is given with its conserved first and last residue. The order of the fields is clone size, V gene, CDR3 length, J gene, CDR3 protein. Some rows have no size entry. The others give once, few or many, or a class for an expanded clone.

>-|TRBV5-6|14|TRBJ2-1
CASSFRARGNEQFF
>once|TRBV12-3/TRBV12-4|13|TRBJ2-1
CASSEDSYNEQFF
>-|TRBV19|16|TRBJ1-5
CASSTDRDNSNQPQHF
>few|TRBV4-2|16|TRBJ2-2
CASSQEDRGAPGELFF
>once|TRBV30|12|TRBJ1-1
CAWSVLPVEAFF
>once|TRBV11-2|17|TRBJ1-1
CASSLGAQGASNTEAFF
>few|TRBV6-2/TRBV6-3|18|TRBJ1-5
CASSYMPWAGGSNQPQHF
>-|TRBV25-1|15|TRBJ1-4
CASSEQGGRGEKLFF
>-|TRBV2|13|TRBJ2-5
CASSEANRGTQYF
>-|TRBV4-2|15|TRBJ1-5
CASSQDYRANQPQHF
>-|TRBV7-2|14|TRBJ1-4
CASSGVVTNEKLFF
>-|TRBV19|15|TRBJ1-2
CASSIAEGMMNGYTF
>-|TRBV7-9|15|TRBJ2-2
CASSREGGLGGELFF
>-|TRBV30|14|TRBJ2-7
CAWSVLLGSYEQYF
>-|TRBV5-6|16|TRBJ1-4
CASSLFQGLGNEKLFF
>-|TRBV12-3/TRBV12-4|11|TRBJ2-4
CASSRGSIQYF
>-|TRBV6-2/TRBV6-3|14|TRBJ1-1
CASSYSGVGSEAFF
>-|TRBV9|12|TRBJ2-3
CASSAHTDTQYF
>-|TRBV6-5|13|TRBJ2-1
CATGQSSYNEQFF
>-|TRBV4-3|16|TRBJ1-3
CASSQGQVASGNTIYF
>-|TRBV6-6|12|TRBJ1-2
CASSEGQGGHTF
>few|TRBV11-2|14|TRBJ1-1
CASSLVPGRTEAFF
>-|TRBV4-1|18|TRBJ1-4
CASSQEGRGAQANEKLFF
>-|TRBV2|14|TRBJ2-5
CASISGLRQETQYF
>many|TRBV2|13|TRBJ1-1
CASTQGENTEAFF
>-|TRBV6-2/TRBV6-3|14|TRBJ1-1
CASSYSPEFTEAFF
>-|TRBV4-1|18|TRBJ2-3
CASSARLARDGRTDTQYF
>-|TRBV28|15|TRBJ1-1
CASSLPPGQNTEAFF
>-|TRBV14|15|TRBJ2-5
CASSPGDRIQETQYF
>-|TRBV18|13|TRBJ2-5
CASSELIEETQYF
>-|TRBV27|14|TRBJ2-1
CASSLQGSYNEQFF
>-|TRBV7-2|15|TRBJ1-1
CASSITGGGSTEAFF
>-|TRBV28|15|TRBJ1-6
CASSLGDRINSPLHF
>-|TRBV19|14|TRBJ2-2
CASTNRGITGELFF
>few|TRBV6-6|12|TRBJ2-5
CASTLGAETQYF
>-|TRBV24-1|14|TRBJ2-2
CATSAQGDTGELFF
>-|TRBV6-1|15|TRBJ1-2
CASSELGQGSYGYTF
>-|TRBV4-3|14|TRBJ1-2
CASSQEQENYGYTF
>-|TRBV9|13|TRBJ1-6
CASGTGLNSPLHF
>-|TRBV9|13|TRBJ1-2
CASSTTGNYGYTF
>-|TRBV11-2|15|TRBJ2-5
CASSPTGSFVETQYF
>-|TRBV4-3|15|TRBJ2-4
CASSQDGTGRNIQYF
>-|TRBV6-5|13|TRBJ1-4
CASKRDSYEKLFF
>-|TRBV15|19|TRBJ1-3
CATSRDRVGRGRLGNTIYF
>few|TRBV5-8|12|TRBJ1-2
CASSVRNYGYTF
>-|TRBV11-3|15|TRBJ2-1
CASSLGPLEANEQFF
>few|TRBV7-2|14|TRBJ1-5
CASSSRQGGQPQHF
>-|TRBV6-4|15|TRBJ2-3
CASSDGGGSTDTQYF
>once|TRBV21-1|14|TRBJ1-6
CASSNQVGVSPLHF
>-|TRBV6-5|14|TRBJ1-2
CASKSQGADYGYTF
>-|TRBV6-5|14|TRBJ2-4
CASRDRGVRNIQYF
>-|TRBV7-9|12|TRBJ1-5
CASSRVTGPQHF
>-|TRBV30|13|TRBJ1-4
CAWSVLRNEKLFF
>-|TRBV4-1|17|TRBJ2-5
CASSQDSGSGPPGTQYF
>-|TRBV18|13|TRBJ1-1
CASSPTGITEAFF
>-|TRBV29-1|14|TRBJ1-2
CSVPRGGNAYGYTF